The clone carrying this T cell receptor beta chain appeared once. The sample is drawn from a study of blood T cell repertoires in COVID-19. TCRdb's table, derived via immunoSEQ multiplex PCR, lists solely in-frame clones and lacks some. The sample holds approximately 210,000 clones, approximately 80% seen once. Adults between roughly 18 and 95 years of age took part from 24 US areas. V was shortened by 6 bases and J by 2 bases, with 17 bases between the two germline ends. This CDR3 comprises 15 residues. Germline CDR1 is MNHEY and CDR2 is SVGAGI. The sequenced sample was PBMCs or T cells enriched from blood (not recorded which). The V gene is TRBV6-5, the J gene TRBJ2-7; tentative D call: TRBD1 (6 bases). This receptor was identified in a young man with acute COVID-19. As DNA, the CDR3 is TGTGCCAGCAGCAATGACCCAGGGGTGGCCTACGAGCAGTACTTC. Translating it yields CASSNDPGVAYEQYF.